These 24 T cell receptor beta chains were all obtained from the same sample, sequenced in a study of OX40 agonist ivuxolimab in advanced cancers. Method: immunoSEQ multiplex PCR; TCRdb's copy keeps in-frame clones and lacks some. The sample includes roughly 150,000 clones, roughly 92% of them seen just once. Sequencing was performed on CD4+ or CD8+ T cells sorted from blood, taken in a trial of the OX40 agonist ivuxolimab. The source of these receptors is an adult with an advanced solid tumor such as melanoma, head and neck, liver or kidney cancer.

Notes on this clone: Likely a read error: the CDR3 ends without its conserved phenylalanine or tryptophan. V is TRBV2 and J is TRBJ1-1; 11 positions agree with TRBD1. Trimming at V came to 6 bases and at J to 6 bases, leaving 9 bases not matched to a gene. Germline values: CDR1 SNHLY, CDR2 FYNNEI. CDR3 length: 15 residues. The CDR3, as DNA: TGTGCCAGCAGCTTACCGGGACAGGGGGACCCTGAAGCTTTCCTT. Translation: CASSLPGQGDPEAFL.

This clone was counted a few times. V usage is TRBV10-3 and J usage is TRBJ1-1; D call uncertain. V was cut by 10 bases and J by 3 bases, with 9 bases left in between. Germline V gene sequence: CDR1 ENHRY, CDR2 SYGVKD. This CDR3 is built from 11 residues. CDR3: CASCKDTEAFF. The CDR3 DNA sequence: TGTGCCAGCTGTAAGGACACTGAAGCTTTCTTT.

V gene TRBV7-9 combines with J gene TRBJ1-2; no clear D. Per the germline V gene, CDR1 is SEHNR and CDR2 is FQNEAQ (reference sequence). The CDR3 runs 12 residues. Trimming took off 5 bases at V and 2 bases at J, with 6 bases between the two ends. CDR3 amino acids: CASSGENYGYTF. DNA of the CDR3: TGTGCCAGCAGCGGGGAGAACTATGGCTACACCTTC.

As DNA, the CDR3 is TGTGCCAGCAGCTTGGTCCCTGAAAAACTGTTTTTT. Its protein product is CASSLVPEKLFF. The chain carries TRBV7-2 and TRBJ1-4; D unresolved. V lost 3 bases and J 7 bases, leaving 6 bases between the germline ends. Germline-derived CDR1 and CDR2 are SGHTA and FQGNSA. The CDR3 sequence is 12 residues long.

This clone was seen a single time. V gene TRBV6-1 combines with J gene TRBJ1-1, with D hard to call. Germline CDR1 is MNHNS and CDR2 is SASEGT. V was cut by 8 bases and J by 0 bases, with 10 bases left in between. This CDR3 has 13 amino acids. Here the CDR3 reads CASLKELNTEAFF. CDR3 nucleotide sequence: TGTGCCAGCCTCAAGGAATTGAACACTGAAGCTTTCTTT.

This clone was detected only a few times. The genes are TRBV5-6 and TRBJ2-5, with 9 bases aligning to TRBD1. After removal of 3 bases from V and 3 bases from J, the junction contained 6 bases not matched to a gene. Germline V CDR1 and CDR2: SGHDT, YYEEEE. This CDR3 has 15 amino acids. The CDR3 DNA follows: TGTGCCAGCAGCTGGCCCGGGACAGGGAAAGAGACCCAGTACTTC. Translation: CASSWPGTGKETQYF. The full variable domain, rest sourced from reference TRBV5-6 and TRBJ2-5, is DAGVTQSPTHLIKTRGQQVTLRCSPKSGHDTVSWYQQALGQGPQFIFQYYEEEERQRGNFPDRFSGHQFPNYSSELNVNALLLGDSALYLCASSWPGTGKETQYFGPGTRLLVL.

The gene calls are TRBV5-4 and TRBJ2-7; 11 bases match TRBD1. Trimming removed 4 bases from V and 3 bases from J; junction bases left unmatched: 6. The CDR3 spans 15 residues. Germline V CDR1 and CDR2: SGHNT, YYREEE (reference sequence). The CDR3 DNA is TGTGCCAGCAGCCCGATTGGGACAGGGGGCTACGAGCAGTACTTC. Protein: CASSPIGTGGYEQYF.

The chain is built from TRBV7-9 and TRBJ2-5; maybe TRBD2 (7 bases). Trimming took 3 bases from V and 5 from J, leaving 19 bases between them. The CDR3 contains 16 residues. Looked up from germline, CDR1 is SEHNR and CDR2 is FQNEAQ (reference sequence). The CDR3 loop is CASSLRGAGARETQYF. The CDR3 DNA reads TGTGCCAGCAGCTTGAGGGGCGCGGGGGCCAGGGAGACCCAGTACTTC.

The sample holds one count of this clone. The rearrangement uses TRBV9 and TRBJ2-1; possibly TRBD2 for D (7 bases). Germline V gene sequence: CDR1 SGDLS, CDR2 YYNGEE. The CDR3 is 17 amino acids. The V end was cut by 2 bases, the J end by 1 base, with 16 bases between. The CDR3 nucleotides are TGTGCCAGCAGCGTGTCTGGGGGGGCCGGATCCTACAATGAGCAGTTCTTC. This codes for CASSVSGGAGSYNEQFF.

This chain joins TRBV18 and TRBJ2-5; D gene ambiguous. This CDR3 contains 14 residues. V was trimmed by 3 bases and J by 5 bases, leaving 13 bases between them. Looked up from germline, CDR1 is KGHSH and CDR2 is LQKENI. The CDR3 sequence is CASSPNNRRETQYF. The CDR3, as DNA: TGTGCCAGCTCACCCAACAACCGGCGGGAGACCCAGTACTTC.

The chain combines TRBV7-3 with TRBJ2-3; D remains ambiguous. The CDR3 spans 15 residues. V was trimmed by 5 bases and J by 1 base, leaving 13 bases between them. Germline CDR1 and CDR2: SGHTA and FQGTGA. DNA for the CDR3: TGTGCCAGCAGCGATAGCCGGAGTGGCACAGATACGCAGTATTTT. Protein: CASSDSRSGTDTQYF. The variable domain in full, with the rest retrieved from reference TRBV7-3 and TRBJ2-3, is GAGVSQTPSNKVTEKGKYVELRCDPISGHTALYWYRQSLGQGPEFLIYFQGTGAADDSGLPNDRFFAVRPEGSVSTLKIQRTERGDSAVYLCASSDSRSGTDTQYFGPGTRLTVL.

The gene calls are TRBV2 and TRBJ1-1; D perhaps matches TRBD1 (5 bases). Germline CDR1 SNHLY, CDR2 FYNNEI. V was clipped by 2 bases and J by 1 base, with 11 bases between them. The CDR3 sequence is 15 residues long. CDR3 loop: CASSETGERNTEAFF. DNA for the CDR3: TGTGCCAGCAGTGAAACAGGCGAGCGGAACACTGAAGCTTTCTTT.

The CDR3 nucleotides read TGCGCCAGCAGCAGGGACAGCTACACCGGGGAGCTGTTTTTT. It codes for CASSRDSYTGELFF. This chain uses TRBV5-1 with TRBJ2-2, with TRBD1 matching 7 bases. Germline CDR1 reads SGHRS; CDR2 reads YFSETQ. V trimming: 4 bases; J trimming: 3 bases; junction bases outside the gene matches: 3. This CDR3 is 14 amino acids long.

The chain combines TRBV5-4 with TRBJ1-1; D is undetermined. The CDR3 contains 15 residues. V gave up 2 bases and J gave up 1 base, with 12 bases separating them. Germline CDR1 is SGHNT and CDR2 is YYREEE (reference sequence). CDR3 in DNA: TGTGCCAGCAGCTTTCCTGATTGGGCGAACACTGAAGCTTTCTTT. Residues: CASSFPDWANTEAFF. Full variable domain (remainder filled in from reference TRBV5-4 and TRBJ1-1): ETGVTQSPTHLIKTRGQQVTLRCSSQSGHNTVSWYQQALGQGPQFIFQYYREEENGRGNFPPRFSGLQFPNYSSELNVNALELDDSALYLCASSFPDWANTEAFFGQGTRLTVV.

This clone was recorded once. V gene TRBV19 combines with J gene TRBJ1-4, with 9 nucleotides matching TRBD1. Germline CDR1 is LNHDA and CDR2 is SQIVND (reference sequence). Trimming at V came to 6 bases and at J to 9 bases, leaving 11 bases not matched to a gene. The CDR3 is 15 residues long. The CDR3 DNA sequence: TGTGCCAGTAGCGGCCGGGGACAGGGTCGGCAAAAACTGTTTTTT. This codes for CASSGRGQGRQKLFF.

This clone appeared once. CDR3 residues: CASSNAGGLNTGELFF. Here the CDR3 DNA reads TGCGCCAGCAGCAATGCAGGGGGCCTGAACACCGGGGAGCTGTTTTTT. V gene TRBV10-1 combines with J gene TRBJ2-2, with 8 bases matching TRBD1. Germline-derived CDR1 and CDR2 are WNHNN and SYGVQD (reference sequence). This CDR3 has 16 residues. The J segment lost 1 base and the V segment lost 6 bases, leaving 7 bases of the junction unmatched.

This sequence joins TRBV5-4 and TRBJ2-3; 7 bases are a match to TRBD1. This CDR3 spans 14 amino acids. Germline CDR1 reads SGHNT; CDR2 reads YYREEE (reference sequence). V was clipped by 3 bases and J by 3 bases; unmatched bases: 4. The CDR3 loop is CASSYRQGTDTQYF. CDR3 sequence (DNA): TGTGCCAGCAGCTATCGACAGGGAACAGATACGCAGTATTTT.

The chain employs TRBV7-2 and TRBJ1-5; D may be TRBD1 (6 bases). The V gene's germline CDR1 is SGHTA and CDR2 FQGNSA. The CDR3 totals 17 residues. V was shortened by 1 base and J by 0 bases, with 13 bases between the two germline ends. Here the CDR3 reads CASSLVGGAYSNQPQHF. The CDR3 DNA reads as TGTGCCAGCAGCTTAGTAGGGGGGGCATATAGCAATCAGCCCCAGCATTTT.

In its sample, this clone was seen once. The chain carries TRBV6-1 and TRBJ2-7, with TRBD2 identical over 7 bases. The CDR3 runs to 15 residues. Per the germline V gene, CDR1 is MNHNS and CDR2 is SASEGT. With V trimmed by 6 bases and J by 0 bases, 8 bases remained unmatched. The CDR3 sequence is CASRPLAASSYEQYF. CDR3 coding DNA: TGTGCCAGCAGGCCCCTAGCGGCGAGCTCCTACGAGCAGTACTTC.

The count of this clone is one. The V and J genes are TRBV6-4 and TRBJ2-6, with D hard to call. The CDR3 runs to 15 residues. Deletions cut 2 bases from V and 3 bases from J, with 8 bases between. Germline CDR1 and CDR2: MRHNA and SNTAGT. DNA for the CDR3: TGTGCCAGCAGTGACCTGGCCGGTGGGGCCAACGTCCTGACTTTC. Translated: CASSDLAGGANVLTF.

V is TRBV5-4 and J is TRBJ1-3; D ambiguous. The germline V gene encodes CDR1 SGHNT and CDR2 YYREEE (reference sequence). V was cut by 0 bases and J by 0 bases, with 10 bases left in between. The CDR3 totals 16 residues. For the CDR3, the DNA is TGTGCCAGCAGCTTGGACCCTAACCGCTCTGGAAACACCATATATTTT. This sequence encodes CASSLDPNRSGNTIYF.

This chain uses TRBV5-5 with TRBJ1-2; D not certain. This CDR3 is built from 13 residues. Trimming removed 3 bases from V and 7 bases from J, with 13 bases in between. Germline V lookup: CDR1 SGHKS, CDR2 YYEKEE (reference sequence). CDR3 in amino acids: CASSSDALGGYTF. The DNA of the CDR3 is TGTGCCAGCAGCTCGGACGCGCTCGGTGGCTACACCTTC.

The CDR3 here is CASSGLAGGEETQYF. The CDR3 coding sequence is TGTGCCAGCAGTGGGCTAGCGGGGGGCGAAGAGACCCAGTACTTC. V usage is TRBV6-5 and J usage is TRBJ2-5; TRBD2 matches at 11 bases. The CDR3 sequence is 15 residues long. CDR1 is MNHEY, CDR2 SVGAGI, per germline. V lost 5 bases to trimming and J lost 3 bases; unmatched junction nucleotides: 5.

The CDR3 loop reads CASSSLAGAVRTEAFF. The CDR3, as DNA: TGTGCCAGCAGTTCGTTGGCAGGGGCGGTTAGGACTGAAGCTTTCTTT. This chain uses TRBV27 with TRBJ1-1; a weak D match, TRBD1 (6 bases). Germline V CDR1 and CDR2: MNHEY, SMNVEV (reference sequence). The CDR3 contains 16 residues. V was clipped by 4 bases and J by 5 bases, with 20 bases between them.